A single T cell receptor beta chain is shown here with its context. V shed 1 base and J shed 4 bases, with 10 bases lying between them. The CDR3 runs to 14 residues. In germline, CDR1 is SEHNR, CDR2 FQNEAQ (reference sequence). In the study's own analysis: Scientists estimated how many nucleated cells there were by amplifying reference gene primers. Method: immunoSEQ multiplex PCR; TCRdb's copy keeps in-frame clones and lacks some. That table supplies the V and J calls and clone size; D and trimming were determined from the DNA. Of roughly 110,000 clones in the sample, 88% were seen once. The sample belongs to a study of blood T cell repertoires in COVID-19. Study in general: Researchers got acute and convalescent COVID-19 samples from the United States, Italy and Spain. PBMCs, B-cell-depleted T cells, or T cells provided the cDNA or gDNA that made up the material.

The chain links TRBV7-9 to TRBJ1-2, with D uncertain. Sequencing was carried out using peripheral blood. The clonotype was recovered from a man aged 50 or older with active or convalescent COVID-19. The CDR3 region is CASSLDGGSYGYTF. DNA of the CDR3: TGTGCCAGCAGCTTAGATGGAGGTTCCTATGGCTACACCTTC. The full variable domain, in which reference TRBV7-9 and TRBJ1-2 provide the parts outside the CDR3, is DTGVSQNPRHKITKRGQNVTFRCDPISEHNRLYWYRQTLGQGPEFLTYFQNEAQLEKSRLLSDRFSAERPKGSFSTLEIQRTEQGDSAMYLCASSLDGGSYGYTFGSGTRLTVV.